This T cell receptor (beta chain) appears in the sequencing data of a study of T cell responses to AZD1222 COVID-19 vaccine. Study-wide results and caveats: None of the repertoires were sampled until the peak T cell response had passed. A reported finding is that nearly half of spike-specific TCRs target unmutated variant regions. Following two doses of AZD1222, Spike-specific TCR breadth and depth rose.

Profiling relied on immunoSEQ multiplex PCR, and the TCRdb table lists in-frame clones only, not all of them. The sample lists under 150,000 clones; about 92% were seen once. As to this clone: As yet, its antigen is unknown.

This specimen consisted of peripheral blood, obtained on day 0 of AZD1222 vaccination. The clonotype originates from an adult in good health.

In DNA form, the CDR3 reads TGTGCCAGCAGCTCGACTAGCGCAGCCTACGAGCAGTACTTC. Its translation is CASSSTSAAYEQYF. The chain is built from TRBV6-5 and TRBJ2-7, with TRBD2 identical over 8 bases. J gave up 2 bases and V 6 bases, and 6 bases lay outside the gene matches. Germline loops: CDR1 MNHEY, CDR2 SVGAGI. The CDR3 is 14 amino acids.